This T cell receptor (beta chain) was profiled in a study of blood T cells in healthy people across ages. Germline CDR1 ENHRY, CDR2 SYGVKD. The CDR3 is 14 amino acids. V shed 4 bases and J 2 bases; nucleotides not matched to a gene: 4. PCR was performed a second time for roughly 6 to 12 cycles using a sample-barcoded 5' primer and a J-beta primer mix. A template-switch adaptor that had 12 random nucleotides put a tag on each cDNA molecule. Via MiXCR, TCRdb re-called the 5' RACE reads, giving one row per CDR3 protein. The sample gives some 900,000 distinct CDR3 sequences, around 49% of which show up once; 13% is in the top ten. This clonotype was observed a few times.

The specimen sequenced was blood. The chain carries TRBV10-3 and TRBJ2-5, with 7 nucleotides matching TRBD2. The sequence derives from a man between 25 and 39 years old in good health. This chain's CDR3 is CAISGDYRQETQYF. DNA of the CDR3: TGTGCCATCAGTGGGGACTACCGGCAAGAGACCCAGTACTTC.